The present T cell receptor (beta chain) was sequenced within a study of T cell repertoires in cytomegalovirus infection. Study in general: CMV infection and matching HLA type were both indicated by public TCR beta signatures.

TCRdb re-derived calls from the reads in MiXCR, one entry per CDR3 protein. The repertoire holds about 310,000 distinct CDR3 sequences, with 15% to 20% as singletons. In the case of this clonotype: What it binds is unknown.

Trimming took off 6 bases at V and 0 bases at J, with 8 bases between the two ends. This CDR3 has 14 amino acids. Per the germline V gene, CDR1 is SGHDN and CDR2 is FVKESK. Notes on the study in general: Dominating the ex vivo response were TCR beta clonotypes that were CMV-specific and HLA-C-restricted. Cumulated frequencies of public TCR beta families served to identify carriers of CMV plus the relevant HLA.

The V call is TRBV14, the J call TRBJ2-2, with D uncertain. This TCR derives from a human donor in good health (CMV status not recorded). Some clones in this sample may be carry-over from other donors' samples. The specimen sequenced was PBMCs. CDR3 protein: CASREQTNTGELFF. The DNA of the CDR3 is TGTGCCAGCAGGGAACAGACGAACACCGGGGAGCTGTTTTTT.